Following are 26 T cell receptor beta chains from one sample sequenced in a study of T cell changes during pregnancy in multiple sclerosis. Assay: immunoSEQ multiplex PCR; the TCRdb copy retains only in-frame clones and omits some. The table has fewer than 55,000 clones, approximately 90% seen once. The source material was peripheral blood, sampled in the first trimester of pregnancy. The receptors stem from a female donor with multiple sclerosis, enrolled in a pregnancy study.

The chain carries TRBV5-1 and TRBJ2-1, with D unresolved. Trimming shortened V by 0 bases and J by 0 bases, and 13 bases separated the two germline ends. The CDR3 is 17 residues long. Germline CDR1 SGHRS, CDR2 YFSETQ. CDR3: CASSLGDGGSSYNEQFF. Written as DNA, the CDR3 is TGCGCCAGCAGCTTGGGCGATGGCGGAAGCTCCTACAATGAGCAGTTCTTC.

The chain carries TRBV5-1 and TRBJ1-1; 7 bases agree with TRBD1. V lost 0 bases, J lost 8 bases, and 4 bases stayed unmatched. The germline gives CDR1 SGHRS, CDR2 YFSETQ. This CDR3 region has 13 residues. The CDR3 protein is CASSLGGGGEAFF. The CDR3 DNA reads TGCGCCAGCAGCTTGGGAGGGGGCGGAGAAGCTTTCTTT.

This rearrangement joins TRBV7-3 to TRBJ1-6; 7 bases align to TRBD1. Germline-derived CDR1 and CDR2 are SGHTA and FQGTGA. Unmatched junction bases numbered 6, after V lost 5 bases and J lost 5 bases. The CDR3 has 15 residues. The CDR3 sequence: CASSQTGQNNSPLHF. CDR3 coding DNA: TGTGCCAGCAGCCAAACGGGACAGAATAATTCACCCCTCCACTTT.

This clone was seen just once. This rearrangement joins TRBV7-2 to TRBJ1-2; possible D gene TRBD1, 5 bases. The CDR3 contains 13 residues. V was clipped by 1 base and J by 7 bases, with 10 bases between them. Germline loops: CDR1 SGHTA, CDR2 FQGNSA. This CDR3 is CASSLVTGGGYTF. DNA of the CDR3: TGTGCCAGCAGCTTAGTCACGGGGGGTGGCTACACCTTC.

The chain joins TRBV10-3 to TRBJ2-3; 15 bases fit TRBD2. Trimming took 7 bases from V and 3 from J; bases not matched to a gene: 14. Germline V CDR1 and CDR2: ENHRY, SYGVKD. The CDR3 runs 19 residues. The CDR3 loop is CAITKGLAGGSPSTDTQYF. CDR3 sequence (DNA): TGTGCCATCACTAAGGGACTAGCGGGGGGCTCCCCTTCAACAGATACGCAGTATTTT.

CDR3 nucleotides: TGTGCCAGCAGTGAGACAGGGAACACTGAAGCTTTCTTT. Amino acids: CASSETGNTEAFF. The V call is TRBV6-1, the J call TRBJ1-1; D is perhaps TRBD1 (6 bases). The V gene's germline CDR1 is MNHNS and CDR2 SASEGT. The CDR3 extends over 13 amino acids. V gave up 3 bases and J gave up 1 base, with 6 bases separating them.

The J gene is TRBJ2-1, the V gene TRBV5-1; D possibly corresponds to TRBD1 (5 bases). Germline V gene data show CDR1 as SGHRS and CDR2 as YFSETQ. V dropped 0 bases and J dropped 3 bases, with 7 bases sitting between them. The CDR3 consists of 14 residues. CDR3 residues: CASSLGQGYNEQFF. Here the CDR3 DNA reads TGCGCCAGCAGCTTGGGGCAGGGCTACAATGAGCAGTTCTTC.

The rearrangement links TRBV6-1 to TRBJ1-3; D is ambiguous. Trimming pared 2 bases from V and 2 bases from J, leaving 10 bases between. From germline, CDR1 is MNHNS and CDR2 SASEGT. This CDR3 comprises 15 residues. CDR3 coding DNA: TGTGCCAGCAGTGAATGGTTAACAGCTGGAAACACCATATATTTT. Its translation: CASSEWLTAGNTIYF.

This clone appeared once. The J gene is TRBJ1-4, the V gene TRBV28, with TRBD1 matching 7 bases. Germline values: CDR1 MDHEN, CDR2 SYDVKM. This CDR3 spans 18 amino acids. After removal of 1 base from V and 1 base from J, the junction contained 9 bases not matched to a gene. CDR3 loop: CASSLLTGPAGTNEKLFF. The DNA for the CDR3 is TGTGCCAGCAGTTTATTGACAGGGCCAGCAGGAACTAATGAAAAACTGTTTTTT. Based on the CDR3 plus reference TRBV28 and TRBJ1-4, the full variable domain is DVKVTQSSRYLVKRTGEKVFLECVQDMDHENMFWYRQDPGLGLRLIYFSYDVKMKEKGDIPEGYSVSREKKERFSLILESASTNQTSMYLCASSLLTGPAGTNEKLFFGSGTQLSVL.

The chain has TRBV2 and TRBJ2-2; 8 bases match TRBD2. Germline loops: CDR1 SNHLY, CDR2 FYNNEI. The CDR3 is made up of 15 amino acids. Germline trimming cut 6 bases from V and 4 bases from J; bases unmatched to any gene: 7. CDR3 in amino acids: CASRMSSGGTGELFF. As DNA, the CDR3 is TGTGCCAGCAGGATGAGCAGCGGGGGCACCGGGGAGCTGTTTTTT. The variable domain in full, completed from reference TRBV2 and TRBJ2-2, reads EPEVTQTPSHQVTQMGQEVILRCVPISNHLYFYWYRQILGQKVEFLVSFYNNEISEKSEIFDDQFSVERPDGSNFTLKIRSTKLEDSAMYFCASRMSSGGTGELFFGEGSRLTVL.

V usage is TRBV5-4 and J usage is TRBJ2-7, with 7 bases that match TRBD1. The V and J ends lost 0 bases and 1 base, in that order; junction bases with no gene match: 1. Germline V gives CDR1 SGHNT, CDR2 YYREEE (reference sequence). This CDR3 comprises 14 residues. The CDR3 nucleotides read TGTGCCAGCAGCTTGGAGGGGGCTTCCTACGAGCAGTACTTC. Translation gives CASSLEGASYEQYF.

The V gene is TRBV19, the J gene TRBJ1-5; D gene uncertain. Germline CDR1 LNHDA, CDR2 SQIVND (reference sequence). This CDR3 has 14 amino acids. Trimming shortened V by 9 bases and J by 6 bases, and 18 bases separated the two germline ends. The CDR3 DNA is TGTGCCAGCTCCCGGGCAGAAGGGAGTCAGCCCCAGCATTTT. It codes for CASSRAEGSQPQHF.

J is TRBJ1-1 and V is TRBV9; D not certain. Germline CDR1 and CDR2: SGDLS and YYNGEE. V shed 3 bases and J shed 3 bases, with 12 bases lying between them. CDR3 length equals 14 residues. DNA for the CDR3: TGTGCCAGCAGCGAGGGAGCGTTGGACACTGAAGCTTTCTTT. Amino acid sequence: CASSEGALDTEAFF.

As concerns this clone: Distinct nucleotide sequences in the sample also encode this CDR3. The rearrangement links TRBV2 to TRBJ2-5, with 10 nucleotides matching TRBD2. CDR3 size: 15 residues. J lost 0 bases, V lost 4 bases, and 2 bases had no gene match. CDR1 is SNHLY and CDR2 is FYNNEI in the germline V gene. As DNA, the CDR3 is TGTGCCAGCAGTGGACTAGCGGGTGACCAAGAGACCCAGTACTTC. Amino acids: CASSGLAGDQETQYF.

This chain's CDR3 is CASRTGELNTGELFF. The CDR3 region has the DNA TGCGCCAGTAGGACAGGGGAATTGAACACCGGGGAGCTGTTTTTT. The rearrangement joins TRBV5-1 to TRBJ2-2; 9 bases map to TRBD1. The CDR3 consists of 15 residues. Losses at the gene ends were 8 bases for V and 1 base for J; bases not matched to a gene: 6. CDR1 SGHRS and CDR2 YFSETQ come from the germline V gene. The full variable domain, completed using reference TRBV5-1 and TRBJ2-2, is KAGVTQTPRYLIKTRGQQVTLSCSPISGHRSVSWYQQTPGQGLQFLFEYFSETQRNKGNFPGRFSGRQFSNSRSEMNVSTLELGDSALYLCASRTGELNTGELFFGEGSRLTVL.

The chain couples TRBV5-1 to TRBJ2-3, with D maybe TRBD1 (7 bases). The length of the CDR3 is 17 residues. Trimming removed 4 bases at V and 0 bases at J, with 18 bases between. Germline CDR1 reads SGHRS; CDR2 reads YFSETQ. The CDR3 is CASSRSTRGVSTDTQYF. CDR3 coding DNA: TGCGCCAGCAGCCGCAGTACCAGGGGGGTTAGCACAGATACGCAGTATTTT.

The rearrangement uses TRBV30 and TRBJ1-1; D is undetermined. V lost 4 bases to trimming and J lost 1 base, with 13 bases between them. Per the germline V gene, CDR1 is GTSNPN and CDR2 is SVGIG (reference sequence). The CDR3 has 14 amino acids. This chain's CDR3 is CAWKYSSRNTEAFF. Here the CDR3 DNA reads TGTGCCTGGAAATACAGCAGCAGGAACACTGAAGCTTTCTTT.

The chain joins TRBV29-1 to TRBJ2-3; 7 bases align to TRBD1. Germline V gives CDR1 SQVTM, CDR2 ANQGSEA. Trimming removed 5 bases from V and 2 bases from J; junction bases left unmatched: 7. The CDR3 totals 14 residues. The CDR3 is CSVHTGDNTDTQYF. The CDR3 DNA is TGCAGCGTTCATACAGGGGACAACACAGATACGCAGTATTTT.

The CDR3 DNA is TGTGCCAGCAGCTTGGTTAGGGGTGGTGAAGAAAAACTGTTTTTT. Its protein is CASSLVRGGEEKLFF. The chain carries TRBV5-4 and TRBJ1-4, with D perhaps matching TRBD1 (5 bases). V lost 0 bases and J lost 8, with 14 bases in between. The CDR3 spans 15 residues. Germline CDR1 is SGHNT and CDR2 is YYREEE (reference sequence).

This clone appeared a single time. The chain recombines TRBV30 with TRBJ2-2; D gene uncertain. Germline V gene data show CDR1 as GTSNPN and CDR2 as SVGIG (reference sequence). The ends were cut back, 4 bases at V and 5 bases at J, with 8 bases in the middle. The CDR3 length is 12 residues. The CDR3 here is CAWTGLTGELFF. The CDR3, as DNA: TGTGCCTGGACCGGGTTGACCGGGGAGCTGTTTTTT.

The chain uses TRBV9 and TRBJ2-4; the D gene is possibly TRBD1 (6 bases). V dropped 4 bases and J dropped 8 bases, with 19 bases sitting between them. CDR1 SGDLS and CDR2 YYNGEE come from the germline V gene. The CDR3 is 15 amino acids. Here the CDR3 DNA reads TGTGCCAGCAGCTCCAGTCCGGGACAAGGAGACATTCAGTACTTC. It translates to CASSSSPGQGDIQYF.

This clone turned up a few times. The rearrangement uses TRBV30 and TRBJ1-6; 7 bases map to TRBD1. Germline V gene lookup returns CDR1 GTSNPN and CDR2 SVGIG (reference sequence). V was clipped by 2 bases and J by 8 bases; unmatched bases: 6. This CDR3 is built from 14 residues. The CDR3 loop reads CAWSRTGPDSPLHF. CDR3 nucleotide sequence: TGTGCCTGGAGTCGGACAGGCCCTGATTCACCCCTCCACTTT.

V is TRBV15 and J is TRBJ2-5; D perhaps matches TRBD2 (6 bases). V dropped 0 bases and J dropped 5 bases, with 19 bases sitting between them. CDR3 size: 17 residues. Germline-derived CDR1 and CDR2 are LNHNV and YYDKDF (reference sequence). CDR3 sequence (DNA): TGTGCCACCAGCAGAGAAGTAGTACTAGCACCAACGGAGACCCAGTACTTC. Translation gives CATSREVVLAPTETQYF.

The V call is TRBV6-6, the J call TRBJ1-6; TRBD1 matches 7 bases. Germline loops: CDR1 MNHNY, CDR2 SVGAGI (reference sequence). The CDR3 is made up of 14 amino acids. V shed 8 bases and J 8 bases; nucleotides not matched to a gene: 9. The CDR3 coding sequence is TGTGCCAGCTTGCGGGACAGTATCGATTCACCCCTCCACTTT. Its translation: CASLRDSIDSPLHF.

This chain links TRBV6-4 with TRBJ2-3; 11 bases are a match to TRBD2. Per the germline V gene, CDR1 is MRHNA and CDR2 is SNTAGT. The CDR3 sequence is 16 residues long. Losses at the gene ends were 5 bases for V and 2 bases for J; bases not matched to a gene: 6. CDR3 DNA sequence: TGTGCCAGCAGTCCCATAGCGGGGGGGCACACAGATACGCAGTATTTT. Protein sequence: CASSPIAGGHTDTQYF.

The CDR3 DNA follows: TGTGCCAGTAGTATGGCGGGACAGGGAGGAAAAGGCTACACCTTC. Amino acids: CASSMAGQGGKGYTF. The V gene is TRBV19, the J gene TRBJ1-2; 9 positions agree with TRBD1. Germline loops: CDR1 LNHDA, CDR2 SQIVND (reference sequence). The CDR3 is 15 residues long. V lost 3 bases, J lost 8 bases, and 10 bases stayed unmatched.